Each of the 19 T cell receptor beta chains below was sequenced from the same sample in a study of CD8+ T cells in alopecia areata. RNA extraction was followed by reverse transcription into cDNA, which acted as the sequencing template. This table comes from immunoSEQ multiplex PCR, and its TCRdb copy is limited to in-frame clones, with some not included. Singletons are absent from the sample, which has approximately 300,000 clones. Combined cutaneous lymph node cells underwent sorting by CD4, CD8alpha, NKG2D, NKG2ACE and additional markers. Sequenced: CD4+ T cells sorted from a lymph node. These receptors all come from a C3H/HeJ mouse with alopecia areata. The MHC haplotype recorded for the strain is H2-k.

Notes on this clone: Germline and genes here are mouse. The CDR3 end lies 4 residues beyond the end of the read and is filled in from the germline J gene. V gene TRBV5 combines with J gene TRBJ2-7; 12 bases line up with TRBD1. The V gene's germline CDR1 is LGHNA and CDR2 YNLKQL (reference sequence). This CDR3 is built from 15 residues. The V segment lost 4 bases and the J segment 3 bases; nucleotides outside the gene matches: 4. The CDR3 bases that were read are TGTGCCAGCAGCCGCCGGGACAGGGGGCTCTAT. Translated: CASSRRDRGLY. The CDR3 in full is CASSRRDRGLYEQYF.

This clone was observed a few times. All gene names here are mouse names. The read is 4 residues too short to cover the CDR3 end, so that end is filled in from the germline J gene. The sample has other DNA sequences that encode this CDR3 too. The V call is TRBV31, the J call TRBJ2-7; D call uncertain. The CDR3 is 11 amino acids. CDR1 and CDR2 from the germline V gene are GKSSPN and SITVG. The sequenced CDR3 bases are TGTGCCTGGAGCCTGCAATAT. The encoded protein is CAWSLQY. The entire CDR3 reads CAWSLQYEQYF.

For this clone: Gene names refer to mouse genes. Read sequence stops 3 residues before the CDR3 end, and the germline J gene provides the missing end. In the same sample, other DNA sequences code for this CDR3. The chain combines TRBV13-1 with TRBJ1-6, with D perhaps TRBD1 (5 bases). TRBJ1-6 has ORF status, its function being uncertain. The germline V and J ends were trimmed by 3 bases and 6 bases, with 7 bases remaining between them. The length of the CDR3 is 13 residues. Germline values: CDR1 NSHNY, CDR2 SYGAGN. The CDR3 sequence is CASSGQGNSPLYF. The CDR3 DNA, read in part, is TGTGCCAGCAGTGGGCAGGGTAATTCGCCC.

This clone was seen a handful of times. The gene names given are mouse names. The read gets to within 4 residues of the CDR3 end, and the germline J gene fills in the rest. The V call is TRBV13-3, the J call TRBJ1-1; a weak D match, TRBD1 (6 bases). This CDR3 region has 13 residues. Per the germline V gene, CDR1 is NNHDY and CDR2 is SYVADS. The CDR3 loop is CASSDWGATEVFF. CDR3 bases read: TGTGCCAGCAGTGATTGGGGGGCGACA.

The sample holds a few counts of this clone. Genes and germline are mouse. The read halts 4 residues ahead of the CDR3 end, with the missing end drawn from the germline J gene. The chain links TRBV1 to TRBJ2-1; D unresolved. This CDR3 spans 14 amino acids. Germline values: CDR1 NSQYPW, CDR2 LRSPGD (reference sequence). Trimming removed 0 bases from V and 4 bases from J, with 7 bases in between. The CDR3: CTCSADYSYAEQFF. The covered CDR3 bases are TGCACCTGCAGTGCAGATTACAGTTATGCT.

With respect to this clone: Gene names are the mouse ones. From the germline J gene comes the end of the CDR3, since the read stops 4 residues before it. V and J are TRBV13-3 and TRBJ2-2, with a weak D call TRBD1 (6 bases). Trimming pared 2 bases from V and 4 bases from J, leaving 12 bases between. The CDR3 loop spans 15 amino acids. Germline assignment: CDR1 NNHDY and CDR2 SYVADS. CDR3 loop: CASSDRGEGTGQLYF. The sequenced CDR3 bases are TGTGCCAGCAGTGACAGGGGCGAGGGCACCGGG.

In the case of this clone: Genes here carry mouse names. Read coverage stops 4 residues before the CDR3 terminus; the germline J gene supplies the remainder. V gene TRBV13-2 combines with J gene TRBJ2-5, with 10 bases that match TRBD2. The germline V gene has CDR1 NNHNN and CDR2 SYGAGS (reference sequence). The CDR3 loop spans 15 amino acids. Incomplete CDR3 DNA: TGTGCCAGCGGTGATGCCTGGGGGGGCAAAGAC. This codes for CASGDAWGGKD. The full CDR3 protein reads CASGDAWGGKDTQYF.

This clone was seen a handful of times. Mouse germline and gene names are used. The read ends 3 residues before the CDR3 terminus; that terminus is restored from the germline J gene. The chain links TRBV19 to TRBJ1-6, with D tentatively TRBD1 (6 bases). TRBJ1-6 is an ORF for which the function is uncertain. This CDR3 has 15 amino acids. Between the trimmed V and J ends, which lost 3 bases and 7 bases, there was a span of 14 bases. Germline-derived CDR1 and CDR2 are FNHDT and SITEND (reference sequence). Incomplete CDR3 DNA: TGTGCCAGCAGTAGCCCACAGGGTGGGAATTCGCCC. Protein: CASSSPQGGNSP. The complete CDR3 sequence is CASSSPQGGNSPLYF.

The sample holds a few counts of this clone. The genes and germline here are from mouse. The CDR3 end lies 4 residues beyond the end of the read and is filled in from the germline J gene. J is TRBJ2-1 and V is TRBV19; TRBD1 agrees at 8 bases. Germline CDR1 is FNHDT and CDR2 is SITEND (reference sequence). CDR3 length: 13 residues. The CDR3 here is CASRPGQGSEQFF. The part of the CDR3 DNA that was read is TGTGCCAGCAGACCAGGACAGGGTTCT.

In regard to this clone: The genes and germline here are from mouse. The read falls 4 residues short of the CDR3 end, and the missing part is taken from the germline J gene. V is TRBV29 and J is TRBJ2-4; TRBD1 matches at 8 bases. The CDR3 totals 12 residues. Germline V CDR1 and CDR2: MSHET, SYDVDS. The part of the CDR3 DNA that was read is TGTGCTAGCAAGCAGGGGGCGAAC. Protein sequence: CASKQGAN. The CDR3 in its entirety is CASKQGANTLYF.

In its sample, this clone was seen a few times. The germline and genes are mouse ones. The read gets to within 4 residues of the CDR3 end, and the germline J gene fills in the rest. This specimen includes other DNA sequences encoding the same CDR3. This sequence joins TRBV31 and TRBJ2-2, with 9 bases that match TRBD1. Germline CDR1 reads GKSSPN; CDR2 reads SITVG. J was trimmed by 3 bases and V by 3 bases; bases with no gene match: 5. This CDR3 contains 15 residues. The CDR3 reads CAWSLQGADTGQLYF. CDR3 DNA, as far as it was read: TGTGCCTGGAGCCTACAGGGGGCGGACACCGGG.

In regard to this clone: Gene and germline names: mouse. Read sequence stops 3 residues before the CDR3 end, and the germline J gene provides the missing end. The chain links TRBV13-1 to TRBJ1-6; TRBD1 agrees at 8 bases. TRBJ1-6 is an ORF for which the function is uncertain. V shed 0 bases, J shed 7 bases, and the junction held 3 bases outside the gene matches. Germline CDR1 is NSHNY and CDR2 is SYGAGN. This CDR3 comprises 15 residues. The CDR3 bases that were read are TGTGCCAGCAGTGATGGGACAGGGAGGAATTCGCCC. Its translation is CASSDGTGRNSP. The full CDR3 protein reads CASSDGTGRNSPLYF.

Worth noting for this clone: Gene names and germline match the mouse. Partial CDR3 DNA: TGTGCCAGCAGTGAAGGTGGGGGTGGTCAAAAC. Protein sequence: CASSEGGGGQN. In full, the CDR3 is CASSEGGGGQNTLYF. The chain is built from TRBV13-1 and TRBJ2-4, with D possibly TRBD2 on 6 matching bases. Sequencing ends 4 residues short of the CDR3 end; the germline J gene provides the rest. Germline V CDR1 and CDR2: NSHNY, SYGAGN. The length of the CDR3 is 15 residues. Trimming took 2 bases from V and 1 from J, leaving 11 bases between them.

There are a few counts of this clone. Gene names and germline refer to mouse. The read terminates 4 residues before the CDR3 end, so the remaining end is supplied by the germline J gene. V usage is TRBV1 and J usage is TRBJ2-1; TRBD1 aligns across 7 bases. Germline V CDR1 and CDR2: NSQYPW, LRSPGD (reference sequence). The CDR3 covers 15 residues. The trim removed 3 bases at V and 4 bases at J, leaving 6 bases unmatched. The CDR3 sequence: CTCSALTGEYAEQFF. The sequenced part of the CDR3 DNA is TGCACCTGCAGTGCCCTCACAGGGGAATATGCT.

This clone occurred a few times. The gene symbols are mouse symbols. The CDR3 end is not reached by the read, which stops 4 residues before it; the germline J gene fills it in. The gene calls are TRBV19 and TRBJ2-4; D unclear. The CDR3 is 11 amino acids. Germline V lookup: CDR1 FNHDT, CDR2 SITEND (reference sequence). V shed 6 bases and J shed 0 bases, with 2 bases lying between them. CDR3 bases read: TGTGCCAGCACAAGTCAAAAC. It specifies CASTSQN. The whole CDR3 protein reads CASTSQNTLYF.

This clone was seen only a few times. Mouse gene names and germline throughout. The read comes to an end 3 residues before the CDR3 does, leaving the germline J gene to fill in the end. V gene TRBV19 combines with J gene TRBJ1-6; tentative D call: TRBD1 (5 bases). TRBJ1-6 is an ORF, and what it does is uncertain. Trimming left V 7 bases short and J 0 bases short, with 8 bases between. CDR3 length: 14 amino acids. The germline CDR1 and CDR2 sequences are FNHDT and SITEND (reference sequence). CDR3 protein: CASEGNSYNSPLYF. Partial CDR3 DNA: TGTGCCAGCGAGGGGAATTCCTATAATTCGCCC.

This clone has a handful of counts. The listed genes are named as in mouse. The observed sequence ends 4 residues before the CDR3 terminus, with the missing tail filled in from the germline J gene. V usage is TRBV13-3 and J usage is TRBJ2-5; no definite D call. The CDR3 totals 12 residues. Germline lookup yields CDR1 NNHDY and CDR2 SYVADS. Here the CDR3 reads CASRYKGDTQYF. The covered CDR3 bases are TGTGCCAGCAGATATAAGGGAGAC.

For this clone: All gene names here are mouse names. The read halts 4 residues ahead of the CDR3 end, with the missing end drawn from the germline J gene. The chain combines TRBV14 with TRBJ1-2; maybe TRBD1 (5 bases). Germline V CDR1 and CDR2: SGHDT, FRDEAV. Trimming cost V 4 bases and J 0 bases, with 10 bases left between them. The CDR3 runs to 14 residues. The covered CDR3 bases are TGTGCCAGCAGTCGGACAAATGCAAACTCC. This gives the protein CASSRTNANS. The whole CDR3 reads CASSRTNANSDYTF. The variable domain in full, completed from reference TRBV14 and TRBJ1-2, reads EAGVTQSPRYAVLQEGQAVSFWCDPISGHDTLYWYQQPRDQGPQLLVYFRDEAVIDNSQLPSDRFSAVRPKGTNSTLKIQSAKQGDTATYLCASSRTNANSDYTFGSGTRLLVI.

Details on this clone: The gene symbols are mouse symbols. Sequencing ends 4 residues short of the CDR3 end; the germline J gene provides the rest. The chain combines TRBV29 with TRBJ2-3; D gene uncertain. Germline V lookup: CDR1 MSHET, CDR2 SYDVDS. The germline V and J ends were trimmed by 6 bases and 4 bases, with 5 bases remaining between them. CDR3 length equals 11 residues. The part of the CDR3 DNA that was read is TGTGCTAGCAGCCCTTCAGAA. This codes for CASSPSE. The CDR3 reads in full as CASSPSETLYF.